This TCR beta chain was sequenced during a study of shared clonotypes between healthy human individuals. The table came from immunoSEQ multiplex PCR; TCRdb's copy has only in-frame clones and leaves some out. The profile shows 2 million to 2.5 million clones, around 95% of them singletons. Germline CDR1 is MGHRA and CDR2 is YSYEKL. This CDR3 is 16 amino acids long. J gave up 6 bases and V 0 bases, and 3 bases lay outside the gene matches. Remarks on this clone: Antigen specificity is unknown.

Broader study findings: Since donors were few, the genetic and exposure-history diversity represented was limited.

Source material: naive CD4+ T cells sorted from blood. Subset in this sample: CD45RA+ positively selected. The chain is built from TRBV4-1 and TRBJ2-1; 12 bases map to TRBD2. This sequence was found in a man between 18 and 29 years old in good health. The chain's CDR3 is CASSQEVLAGGNEQFF. The CDR3 DNA sequence: TGCGCCAGCAGCCAAGAGGTACTAGCGGGGGGCAATGAGCAGTTCTTC.